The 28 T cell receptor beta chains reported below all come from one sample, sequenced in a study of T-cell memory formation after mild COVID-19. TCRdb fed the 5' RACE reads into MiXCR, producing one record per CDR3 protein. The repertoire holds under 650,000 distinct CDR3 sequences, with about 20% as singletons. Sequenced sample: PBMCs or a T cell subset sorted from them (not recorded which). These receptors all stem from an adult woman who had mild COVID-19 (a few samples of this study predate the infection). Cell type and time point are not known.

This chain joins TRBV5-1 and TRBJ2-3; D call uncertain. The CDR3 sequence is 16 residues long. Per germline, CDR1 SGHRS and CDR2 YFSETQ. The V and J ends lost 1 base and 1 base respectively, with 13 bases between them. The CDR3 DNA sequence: TGCGCCAGCAGCTTGTCGCCCTATTGGGGCACAGATACGCAGTATTTT. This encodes CASSLSPYWGTDTQYF.

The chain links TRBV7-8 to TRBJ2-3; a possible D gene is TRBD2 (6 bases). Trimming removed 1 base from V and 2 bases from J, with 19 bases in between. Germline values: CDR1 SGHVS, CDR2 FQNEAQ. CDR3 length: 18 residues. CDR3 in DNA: TGTGCCAGCAGCTTAGGGACCCCGGGCGGGGCTCACACAGATACGCAGTATTTT. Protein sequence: CASSLGTPGGAHTDTQYF.

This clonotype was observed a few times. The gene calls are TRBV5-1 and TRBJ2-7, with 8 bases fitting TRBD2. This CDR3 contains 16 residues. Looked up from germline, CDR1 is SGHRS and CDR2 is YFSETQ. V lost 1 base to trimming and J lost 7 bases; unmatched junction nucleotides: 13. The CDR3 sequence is CASSLFLAGFPGEQYF. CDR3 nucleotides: TGCGCCAGCAGCTTGTTTCTAGCGGGCTTCCCGGGGGAGCAGTACTTC.

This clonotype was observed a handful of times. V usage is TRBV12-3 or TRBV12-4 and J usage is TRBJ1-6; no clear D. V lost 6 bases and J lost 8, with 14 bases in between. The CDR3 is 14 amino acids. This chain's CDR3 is CASSPRTIYSPLHF. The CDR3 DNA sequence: TGTGCCAGCAGCCCGAGGACCATATATTCACCCCTCCACTTT.

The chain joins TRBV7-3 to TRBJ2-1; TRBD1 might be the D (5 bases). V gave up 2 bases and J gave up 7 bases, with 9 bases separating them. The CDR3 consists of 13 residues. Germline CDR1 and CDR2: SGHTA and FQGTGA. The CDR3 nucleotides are TGTGCCAGCAGCTTACAGCAGGGTAATGAGCAGTTCTTC. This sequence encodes CASSLQQGNEQFF. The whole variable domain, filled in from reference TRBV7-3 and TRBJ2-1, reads GAGVSQTPSNKVTEKGKYVELRCDPISGHTALYWYRQSLGQGPEFLIYFQGTGAADDSGLPNDRFFAVRPEGSVSTLKIQRTERGDSAVYLCASSLQQGNEQFFGPGTRLTVL.

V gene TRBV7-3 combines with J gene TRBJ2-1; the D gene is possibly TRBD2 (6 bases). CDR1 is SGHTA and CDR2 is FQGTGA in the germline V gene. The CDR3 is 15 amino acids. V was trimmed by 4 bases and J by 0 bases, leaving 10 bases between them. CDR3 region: CASSSTSSSYNEQFF. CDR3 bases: TGTGCCAGCAGCTCTACTAGCTCCTCCTACAATGAGCAGTTCTTC.

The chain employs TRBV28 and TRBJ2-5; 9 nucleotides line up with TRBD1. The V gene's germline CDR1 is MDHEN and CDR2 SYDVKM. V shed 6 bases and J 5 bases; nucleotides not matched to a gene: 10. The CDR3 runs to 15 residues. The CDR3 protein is CASRRIQGARETQYF. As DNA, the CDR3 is TGTGCCAGCAGGCGGATACAGGGGGCGAGGGAGACCCAGTACTTC. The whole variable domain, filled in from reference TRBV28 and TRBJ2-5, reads DVKVTQSSRYLVKRTGEKVFLECVQDMDHENMFWYRQDPGLGLRLIYFSYDVKMKEKGDIPEGYSVSREKKERFSLILESASTNQTSMYLCASRRIQGARETQYFGPGTRLLVL.

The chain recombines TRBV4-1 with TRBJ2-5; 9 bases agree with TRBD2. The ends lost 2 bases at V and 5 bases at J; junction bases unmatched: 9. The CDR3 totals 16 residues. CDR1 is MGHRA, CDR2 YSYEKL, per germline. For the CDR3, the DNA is TGCGCCAGCAGCCAAACGGCGGGGGGGCGGACGGAGACCCAGTACTTC. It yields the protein CASSQTAGGRTETQYF.

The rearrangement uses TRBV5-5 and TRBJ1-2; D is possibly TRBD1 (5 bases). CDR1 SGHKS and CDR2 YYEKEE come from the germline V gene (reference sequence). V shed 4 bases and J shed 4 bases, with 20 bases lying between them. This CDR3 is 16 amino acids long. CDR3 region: CASSHLGAGSAYGYTF. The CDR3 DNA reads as TGTGCCAGCAGCCATTTGGGAGCAGGGAGCGCCTATGGCTACACCTTC.

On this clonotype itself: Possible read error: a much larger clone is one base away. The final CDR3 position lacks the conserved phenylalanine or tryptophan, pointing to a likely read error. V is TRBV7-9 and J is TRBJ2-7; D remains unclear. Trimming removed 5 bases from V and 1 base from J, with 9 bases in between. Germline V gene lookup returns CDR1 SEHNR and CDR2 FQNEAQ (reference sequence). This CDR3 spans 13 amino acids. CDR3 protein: CASSEAASYEQYL. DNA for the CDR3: TGTGCCAGCAGCGAGGCAGCATCCTACGAGCAGTACCTC.

The CDR3 sequence is CASSYSGGIRETQYF. CDR3 nucleotide sequence: TGTGCCAGCAGTTACTCAGGGGGTATAAGAGAGACCCAGTACTTC. The chain has TRBV6-2 or TRBV6-3 and TRBJ2-5, with D tentatively TRBD1 (6 bases). The germline gives CDR1 MNHEY, CDR2 SVGEGT. The CDR3 contains 15 residues. V was shortened by 0 bases and J by 4 bases, with 12 bases between the two germline ends.

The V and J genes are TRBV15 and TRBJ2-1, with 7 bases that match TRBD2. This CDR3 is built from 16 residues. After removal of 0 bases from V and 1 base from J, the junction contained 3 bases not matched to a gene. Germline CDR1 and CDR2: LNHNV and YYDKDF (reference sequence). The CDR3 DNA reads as TGTGCCACCAGCAGAGAGATGGGAGGGTCCTACAATGAGCAGTTCTTC. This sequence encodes CATSREMGGSYNEQFF. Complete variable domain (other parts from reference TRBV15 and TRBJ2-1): DAMVIQNPRYQVTQFGKPVTLSCSQTLNHNVMYWYQQKSSQAPKLLFHYYDKDFNNEADTPDNFQSRRPNTSFCFLDIRSPGLGDTAMYLCATSREMGGSYNEQFFGPGTRLTVL.

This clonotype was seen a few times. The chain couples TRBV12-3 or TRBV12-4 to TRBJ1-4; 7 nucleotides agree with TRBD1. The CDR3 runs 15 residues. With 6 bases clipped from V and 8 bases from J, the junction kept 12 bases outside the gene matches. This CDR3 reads CASSPQTGNKEKLFF. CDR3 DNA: TGTGCCAGCAGCCCGCAGACAGGGAATAAGGAAAAACTGTTTTTT.

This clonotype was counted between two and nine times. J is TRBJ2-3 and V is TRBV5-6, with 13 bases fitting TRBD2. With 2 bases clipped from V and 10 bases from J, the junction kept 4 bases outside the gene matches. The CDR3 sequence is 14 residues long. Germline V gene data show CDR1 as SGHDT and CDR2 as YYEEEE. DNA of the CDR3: TGTGCCAGCAGCTTCGGACTAGCGGGGGTCCCGCAGTATTTT. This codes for CASSFGLAGVPQYF.

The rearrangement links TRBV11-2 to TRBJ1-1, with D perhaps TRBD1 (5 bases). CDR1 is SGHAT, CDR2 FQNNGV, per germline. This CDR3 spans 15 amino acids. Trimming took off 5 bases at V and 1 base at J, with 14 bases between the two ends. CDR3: CASSPRDLWNTEAFF. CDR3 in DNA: TGTGCCAGCAGCCCCCGGGACCTTTGGAACACTGAAGCTTTCTTT.

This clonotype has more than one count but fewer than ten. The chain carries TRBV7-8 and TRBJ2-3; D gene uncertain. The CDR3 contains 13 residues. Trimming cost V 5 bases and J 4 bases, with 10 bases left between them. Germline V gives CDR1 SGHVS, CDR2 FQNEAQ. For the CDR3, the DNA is TGTGCCAGCAGCGAGACTGCATCAGATACGCAGTATTTT. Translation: CASSETASDTQYF. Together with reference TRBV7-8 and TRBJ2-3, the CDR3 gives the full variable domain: GAGVSQSPRYKVAKRGQDVALRCDPISGHVSLFWYQQALGQGPEFLTYFQNEAQLDKSGLPSDRFFAERPEGSVSTLKIQRTQQEDSAVYLCASSETASDTQYFGPGTRLTVL.

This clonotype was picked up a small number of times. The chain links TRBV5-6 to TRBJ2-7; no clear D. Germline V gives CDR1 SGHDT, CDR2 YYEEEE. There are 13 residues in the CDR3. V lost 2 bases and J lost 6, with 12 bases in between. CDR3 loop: CASSLRGLAEQYF. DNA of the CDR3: TGTGCCAGCAGCTTACGAGGTTTGGCCGAGCAGTACTTC.

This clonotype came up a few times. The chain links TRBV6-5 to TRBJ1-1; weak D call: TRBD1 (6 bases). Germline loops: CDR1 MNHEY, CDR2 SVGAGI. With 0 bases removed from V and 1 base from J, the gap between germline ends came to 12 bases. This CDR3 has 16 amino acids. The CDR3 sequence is CASSYSGWGRNTEAFF. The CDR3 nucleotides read TGTGCCAGCAGTTACTCTGGTTGGGGGCGGAACACTGAAGCTTTCTTT.

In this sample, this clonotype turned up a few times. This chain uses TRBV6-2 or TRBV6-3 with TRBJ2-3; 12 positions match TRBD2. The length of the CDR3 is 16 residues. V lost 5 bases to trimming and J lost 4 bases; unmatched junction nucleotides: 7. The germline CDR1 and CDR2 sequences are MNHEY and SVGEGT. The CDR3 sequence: CASSRLAGETPDTQYF. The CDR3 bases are TGTGCCAGCAGTAGACTAGCGGGAGAAACCCCAGATACGCAGTATTTT.

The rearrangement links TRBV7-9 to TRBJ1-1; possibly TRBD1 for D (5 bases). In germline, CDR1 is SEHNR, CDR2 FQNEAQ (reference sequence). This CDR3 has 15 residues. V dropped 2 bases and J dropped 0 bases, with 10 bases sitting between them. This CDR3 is CASSLRWTLNTEAFF. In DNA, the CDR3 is TGTGCCAGCAGCTTAAGGTGGACATTGAACACTGAAGCTTTCTTT.

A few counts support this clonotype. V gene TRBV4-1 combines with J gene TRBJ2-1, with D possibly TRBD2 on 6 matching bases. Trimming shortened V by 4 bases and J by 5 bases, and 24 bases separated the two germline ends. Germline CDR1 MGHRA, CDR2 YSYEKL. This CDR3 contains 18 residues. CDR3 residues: CASSPRGSRGSGDNEQFF. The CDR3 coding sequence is TGCGCCAGCAGCCCCCGCGGGTCTCGGGGTAGCGGAGACAATGAGCAGTTCTTC.

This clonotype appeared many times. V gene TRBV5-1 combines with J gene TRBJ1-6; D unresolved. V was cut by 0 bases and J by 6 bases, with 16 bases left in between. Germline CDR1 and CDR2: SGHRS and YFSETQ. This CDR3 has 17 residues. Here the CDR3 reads CASSLVGPSRSNSPLHF. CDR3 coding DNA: TGCGCCAGCAGCTTGGTTGGCCCCAGCAGGAGTAATTCACCCCTCCACTTT.

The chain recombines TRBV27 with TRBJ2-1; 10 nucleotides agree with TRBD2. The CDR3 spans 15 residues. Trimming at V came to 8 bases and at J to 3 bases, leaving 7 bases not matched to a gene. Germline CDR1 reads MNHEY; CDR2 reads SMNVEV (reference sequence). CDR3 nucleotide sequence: TGTGCCAGCTGGGCTAGCGGGGGAATCTACAATGAGCAGTTCTTC. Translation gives CASWASGGIYNEQFF.

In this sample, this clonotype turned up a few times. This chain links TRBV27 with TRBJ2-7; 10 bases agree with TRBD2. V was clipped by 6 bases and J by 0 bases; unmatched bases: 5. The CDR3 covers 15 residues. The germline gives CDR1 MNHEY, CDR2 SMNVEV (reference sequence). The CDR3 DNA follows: TGTGCCAGCAGAATGAAGCGGGGGGGCTCCTACGAGCAGTACTTC. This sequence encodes CASRMKRGGSYEQYF.

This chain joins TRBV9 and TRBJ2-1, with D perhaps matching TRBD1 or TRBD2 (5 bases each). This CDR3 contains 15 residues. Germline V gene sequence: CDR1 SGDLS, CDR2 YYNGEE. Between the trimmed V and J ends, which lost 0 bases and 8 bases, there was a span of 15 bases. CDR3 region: CASSVGAVRGDEQFF. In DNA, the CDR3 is TGTGCCAGCAGCGTAGGGGCAGTCCGGGGCGATGAGCAGTTCTTC.

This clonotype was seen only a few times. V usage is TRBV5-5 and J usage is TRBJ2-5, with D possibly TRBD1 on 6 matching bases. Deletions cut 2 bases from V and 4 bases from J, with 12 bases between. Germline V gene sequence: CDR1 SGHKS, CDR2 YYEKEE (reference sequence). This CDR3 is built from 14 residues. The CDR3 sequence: CASSFISGVETQYF. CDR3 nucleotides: TGTGCCAGCAGCTTTATATCAGGGGTAGAGACCCAGTACTTC.

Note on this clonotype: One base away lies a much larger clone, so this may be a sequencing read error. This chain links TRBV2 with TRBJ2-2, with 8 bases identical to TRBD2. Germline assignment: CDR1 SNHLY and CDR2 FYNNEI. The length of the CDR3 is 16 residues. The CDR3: CASSRTSGANTVELFF. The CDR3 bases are TGTGCCAGCAGTCGCACTAGCGGAGCGAACACCGTGGAGCTGTTTTTT. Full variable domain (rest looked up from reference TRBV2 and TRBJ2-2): EPEVTQTPSHQVTQMGQEVILRCVPISNHLYFYWYRQILGQKVEFLVSFYNNEISEKSEIFDDQFSVERPDGSNFTLKIRSTKLEDSAMYFCASSRTSGANTVELFFGEGSRLTVL.

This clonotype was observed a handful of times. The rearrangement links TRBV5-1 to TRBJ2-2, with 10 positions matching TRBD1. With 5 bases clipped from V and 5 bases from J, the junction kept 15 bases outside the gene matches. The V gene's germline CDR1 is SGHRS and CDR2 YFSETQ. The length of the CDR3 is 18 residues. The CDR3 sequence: CASRVLTVGDRGTGELFF. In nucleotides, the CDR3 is TGCGCCAGCAGAGTACTGACCGTCGGGGACAGGGGTACCGGGGAGCTGTTTTTT. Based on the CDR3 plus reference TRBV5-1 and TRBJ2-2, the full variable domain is KAGVTQTPRYLIKTRGQQVTLSCSPISGHRSVSWYQQTPGQGLQFLFEYFSETQRNKGNFPGRFSGRQFSNSRSEMNVSTLELGDSALYLCASRVLTVGDRGTGELFFGEGSRLTVL.